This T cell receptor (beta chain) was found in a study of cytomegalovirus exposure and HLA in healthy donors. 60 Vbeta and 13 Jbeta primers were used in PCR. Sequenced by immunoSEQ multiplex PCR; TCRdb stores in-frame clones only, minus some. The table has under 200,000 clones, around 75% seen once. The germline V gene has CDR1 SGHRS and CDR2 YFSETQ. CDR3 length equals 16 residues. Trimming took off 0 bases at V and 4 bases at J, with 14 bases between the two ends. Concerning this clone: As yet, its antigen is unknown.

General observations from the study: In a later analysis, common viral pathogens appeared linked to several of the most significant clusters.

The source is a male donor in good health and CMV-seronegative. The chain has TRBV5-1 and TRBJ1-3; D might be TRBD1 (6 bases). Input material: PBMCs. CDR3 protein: CASSLAAGEAGNTIYF. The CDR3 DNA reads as TGCGCCAGCAGCTTGGCGGCAGGGGAAGCCGGAAACACCATATATTTT.